This T cell receptor (beta chain) was identified in a study of blood T cell repertoires in COVID-19. About the study: Both acute and convalescent COVID-19 samples were obtained from the United States, Italy and Spain. T cells, B-cell-depleted T cells, or PBMCs provided the cDNA or gDNA that served as material.

This clone came up once. Source study methods: Amplifying reference gene primers gave estimates of nucleated cell counts. The table came from immunoSEQ multiplex PCR; TCRdb's copy has only in-frame clones and leaves some out. That table is the source of V, J and clone size, and D and trimming were worked out from the DNA. The sample has 200,000 to 250,000 clones; about 85% are singletons. The CDR3 covers 14 residues. Germline loops: CDR1 GTSNPN, CDR2 SVGIG (reference sequence). V shed 3 bases, J shed 2 bases, and the junction held 4 bases outside the gene matches. The sample was peripheral blood. The V call is TRBV30, the J call TRBJ1-3, with TRBD1 matching 7 bases. The clonotype was recovered from a woman aged 18-29 years who had recovered from COVID-19. The CDR3 protein is CAWSPGTAGNTIYF. CDR3 nucleotide sequence: TGTGCCTGGAGCCCCGGGACAGCTGGAAACACCATATATTTT.